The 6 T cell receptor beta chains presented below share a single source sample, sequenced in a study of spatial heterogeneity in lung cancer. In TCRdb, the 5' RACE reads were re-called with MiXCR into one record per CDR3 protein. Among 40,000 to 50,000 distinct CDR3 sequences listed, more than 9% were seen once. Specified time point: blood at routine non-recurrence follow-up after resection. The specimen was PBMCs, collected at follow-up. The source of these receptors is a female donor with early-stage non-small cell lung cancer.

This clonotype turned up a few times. DNA of the CDR3: TGCGCCAGCAGCCAGACAGCATTTATGAACACTGAAGCTTTCTTT. This gives the protein CASSQTAFMNTEAFF. The chain employs TRBV4-1 and TRBJ1-1; tentative D call: TRBD1 (5 bases). V lost 3 bases, J lost 0 bases, and 11 bases lay in between. CDR3 length equals 15 residues. Germline values: CDR1 MGHRA, CDR2 YSYEKL.

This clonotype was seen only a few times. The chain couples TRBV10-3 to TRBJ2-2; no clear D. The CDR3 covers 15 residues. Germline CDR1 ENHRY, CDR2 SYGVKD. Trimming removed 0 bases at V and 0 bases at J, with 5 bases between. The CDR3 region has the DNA TGTGCCATCAGTGAGTCGTCCGCGAACACCGGGGAGCTGTTTTTT. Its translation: CAISESSANTGELFF.

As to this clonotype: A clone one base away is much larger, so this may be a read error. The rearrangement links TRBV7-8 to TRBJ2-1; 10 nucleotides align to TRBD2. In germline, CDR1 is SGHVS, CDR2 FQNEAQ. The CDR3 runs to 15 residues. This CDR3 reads CASSPRTSGYNERFF. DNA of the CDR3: TGTGCCAGCAGCCCACGGACTAGCGGCTACAATGAGCGGTTCTTC.

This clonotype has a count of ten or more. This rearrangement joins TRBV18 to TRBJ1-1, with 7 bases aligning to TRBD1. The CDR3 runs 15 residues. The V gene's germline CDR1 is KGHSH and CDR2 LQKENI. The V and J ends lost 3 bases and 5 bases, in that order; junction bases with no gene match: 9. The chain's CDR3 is CASSPPDRVGTEAFF. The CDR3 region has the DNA TGTGCCAGCTCACCTCCAGACAGGGTGGGTACTGAAGCTTTCTTT.

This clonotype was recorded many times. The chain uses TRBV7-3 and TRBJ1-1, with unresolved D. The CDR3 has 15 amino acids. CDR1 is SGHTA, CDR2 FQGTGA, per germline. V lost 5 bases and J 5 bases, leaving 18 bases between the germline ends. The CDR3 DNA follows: TGTGCCAGCAGCGCAGCGGGAACTTCGCTTACTGAAGCTTTCTTT. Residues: CASSAAGTSLTEAFF.

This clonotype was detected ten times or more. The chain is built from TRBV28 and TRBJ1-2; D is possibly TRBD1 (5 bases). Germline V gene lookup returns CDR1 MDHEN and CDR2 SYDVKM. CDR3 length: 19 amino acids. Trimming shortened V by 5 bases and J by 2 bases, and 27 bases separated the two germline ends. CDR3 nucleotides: TGTGCCAGCAGTCCTCGGGTCGGACAAAAGGGGAAGGACAACTATGGCTACACCTTC. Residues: CASSPRVGQKGKDNYGYTF.